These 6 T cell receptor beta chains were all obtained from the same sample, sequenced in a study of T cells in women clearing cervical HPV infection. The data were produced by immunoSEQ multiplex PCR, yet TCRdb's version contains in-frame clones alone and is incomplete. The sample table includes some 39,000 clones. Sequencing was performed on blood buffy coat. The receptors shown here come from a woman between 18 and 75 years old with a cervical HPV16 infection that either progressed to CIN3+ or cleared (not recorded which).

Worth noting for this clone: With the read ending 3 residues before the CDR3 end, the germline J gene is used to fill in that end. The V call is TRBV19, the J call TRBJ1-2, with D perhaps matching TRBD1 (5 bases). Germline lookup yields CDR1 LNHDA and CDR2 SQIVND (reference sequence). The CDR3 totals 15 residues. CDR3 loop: CASSPGLAETYDYTF. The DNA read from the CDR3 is TGTGCCAGTAGCCCGGGACTAGCGGAGACCTACGAC. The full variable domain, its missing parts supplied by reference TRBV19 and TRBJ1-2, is DGGITQSPKYLFRKEGQNVTLSCEQNLNHDAMYWYRQDPGQGLRLIYYSQIVNDFQKGDIAEGYSVSREKKESFPLTVTSAQKNPTAFYLCASSPGLAETYDYTFGSGTRLTVV.

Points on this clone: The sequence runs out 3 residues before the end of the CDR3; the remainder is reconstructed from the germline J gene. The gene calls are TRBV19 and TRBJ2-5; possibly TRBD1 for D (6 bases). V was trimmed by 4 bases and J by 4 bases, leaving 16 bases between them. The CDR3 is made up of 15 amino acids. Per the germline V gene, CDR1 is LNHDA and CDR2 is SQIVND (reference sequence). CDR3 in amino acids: CASSTGEGPRETQYF. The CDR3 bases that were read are TGTGCCAGTAGTACAGGGGAAGGCCCCCGAGAGACC.

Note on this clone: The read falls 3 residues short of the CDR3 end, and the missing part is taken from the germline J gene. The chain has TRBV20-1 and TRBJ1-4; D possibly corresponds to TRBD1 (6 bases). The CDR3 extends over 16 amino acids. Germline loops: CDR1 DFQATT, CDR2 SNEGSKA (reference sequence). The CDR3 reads CSARADLQGRNSPLFF. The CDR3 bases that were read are TGCAGTGCTAGAGCCGATCTACAGGGACGGAATTCACCA.

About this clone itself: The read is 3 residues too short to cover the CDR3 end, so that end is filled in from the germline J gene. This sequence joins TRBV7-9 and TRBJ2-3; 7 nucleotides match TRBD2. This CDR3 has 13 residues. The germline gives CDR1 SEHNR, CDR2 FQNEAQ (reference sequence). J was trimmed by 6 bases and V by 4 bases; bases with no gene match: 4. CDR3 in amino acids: CASSSGGSDTQYF. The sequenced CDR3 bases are TGTGCCAGCAGCTCCGGGGGGAGTGATACG.

The DNA read from the CDR3 is TGTGCCAGCAGCACGACAGTTCCTTCCTACGAG. It translates to CASSTTVPSYE. The full CDR3 protein reads CASSTTVPSYEQYF. The chain has TRBV5-4 and TRBJ2-7, with D tentatively TRBD1 (5 bases). The observed sequence ends 3 residues before the CDR3 terminus, with the missing tail filled in from the germline J gene. The CDR3 totals 14 residues. Germline assignment: CDR1 SGHNT and CDR2 YYREEE (reference sequence). Trimming pared 4 bases from V and 1 base from J, leaving 12 bases between.

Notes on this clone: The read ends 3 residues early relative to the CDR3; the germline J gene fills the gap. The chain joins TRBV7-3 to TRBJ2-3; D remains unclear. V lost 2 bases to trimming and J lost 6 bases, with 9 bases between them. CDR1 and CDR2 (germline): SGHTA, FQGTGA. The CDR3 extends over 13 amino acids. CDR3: CASSLVDTDTQYF. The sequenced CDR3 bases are TGTGCCAGCAGCTTAGTAGATACCGATACG.